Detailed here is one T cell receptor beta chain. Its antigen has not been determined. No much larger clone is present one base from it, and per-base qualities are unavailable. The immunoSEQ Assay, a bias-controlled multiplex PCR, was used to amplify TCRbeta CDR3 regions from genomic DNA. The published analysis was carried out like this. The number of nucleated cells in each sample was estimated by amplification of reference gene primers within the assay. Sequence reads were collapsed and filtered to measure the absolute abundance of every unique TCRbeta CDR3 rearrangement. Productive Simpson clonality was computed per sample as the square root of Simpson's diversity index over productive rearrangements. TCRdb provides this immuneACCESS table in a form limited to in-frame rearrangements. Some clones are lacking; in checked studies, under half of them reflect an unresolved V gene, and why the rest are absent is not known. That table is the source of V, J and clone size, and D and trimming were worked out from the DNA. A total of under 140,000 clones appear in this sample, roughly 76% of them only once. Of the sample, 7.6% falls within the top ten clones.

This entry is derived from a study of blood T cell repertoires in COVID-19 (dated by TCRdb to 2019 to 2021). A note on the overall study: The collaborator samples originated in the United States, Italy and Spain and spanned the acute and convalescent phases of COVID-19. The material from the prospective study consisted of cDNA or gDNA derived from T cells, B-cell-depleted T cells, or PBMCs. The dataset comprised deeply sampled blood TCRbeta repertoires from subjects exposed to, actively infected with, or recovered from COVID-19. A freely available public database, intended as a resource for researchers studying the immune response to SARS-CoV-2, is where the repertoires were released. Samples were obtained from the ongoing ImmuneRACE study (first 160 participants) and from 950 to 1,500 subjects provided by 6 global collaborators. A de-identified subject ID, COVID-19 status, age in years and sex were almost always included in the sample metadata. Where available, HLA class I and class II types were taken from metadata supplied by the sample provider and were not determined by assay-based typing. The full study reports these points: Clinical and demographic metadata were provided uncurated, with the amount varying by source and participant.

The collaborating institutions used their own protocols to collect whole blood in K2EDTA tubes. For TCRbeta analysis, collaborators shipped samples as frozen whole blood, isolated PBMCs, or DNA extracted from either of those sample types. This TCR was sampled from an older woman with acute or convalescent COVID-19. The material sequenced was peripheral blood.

In nucleotides, the sequence is TGTGCCAGCAGGTCGGGTCAATTCGACGGGGAGCTGTTTTTT. Its protein product is CASRSGQFDGELFF. Recombination joined TRBV9 with TRBJ2-2, with the D segment identity uncertain. Trimming at the junction amounts to 5 bases on V and 7 bases on J, and the germline ends lie 15 bases apart. The germline V gene supplies CDR1 SGDLS and CDR2 YYNGEE. Its CDR3 holds 14 amino acids, cysteine through phenylalanine. Just CDR3 DNA is preserved here, 42 bases in frame from base 1.